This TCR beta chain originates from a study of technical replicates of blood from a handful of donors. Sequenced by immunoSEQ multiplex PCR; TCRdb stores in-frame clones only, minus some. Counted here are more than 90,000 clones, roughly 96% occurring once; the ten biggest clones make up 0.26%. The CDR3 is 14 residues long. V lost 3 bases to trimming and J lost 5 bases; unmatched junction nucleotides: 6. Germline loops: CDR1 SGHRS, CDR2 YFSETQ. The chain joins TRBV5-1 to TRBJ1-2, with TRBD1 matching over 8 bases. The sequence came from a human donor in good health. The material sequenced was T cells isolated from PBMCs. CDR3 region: CASSSTGTGYGYTF. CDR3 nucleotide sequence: TGCGCCAGCAGCTCGACCGGGACAGGTTATGGCTACACCTTC. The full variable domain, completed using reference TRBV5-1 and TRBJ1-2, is KAGVTQTPRYLIKTRGQQVTLSCSPISGHRSVSWYQQTPGQGLQFLFEYFSETQRNKGNFPGRFSGRQFSNSRSEMNVSTLELGDSALYLCASSSTGTGYGYTFGSGTRLTVV.